The TCR beta chain under discussion was sequenced for a study of cytomegalovirus exposure and HLA in healthy donors. Study-wide points: Sequencing depth roughly uniform across donors was assumed in presence/absence analyses. TCR beta V segments were, for the most part, productive about 87% or about 30% of the time in an earlier analysis. The classifier reportedly diagnosed cytomegalovirus status with high sensitivity and specificity.

For this clone: The antigen remains undetermined.

Donors likely had unrecorded immune exposures despite being nominally healthy when sampled. The PCR contained 60 Vbeta and 13 Jbeta primers. Profiling relied on immunoSEQ multiplex PCR, and the TCRdb table lists in-frame clones only, not all of them. In the table there are about 150,000 clones, 70% to 80% of which are singletons. Trimming removed 1 base at V and 1 base at J, with 21 bases between. CDR3 size: 19 residues. Germline V gene data show CDR1 as SEHNR and CDR2 as FQNEAQ (reference sequence). The TCR comes from a human donor in good health. V is TRBV7-9 and J is TRBJ2-3; D remains unclear. Sequencing was performed on PBMCs. Written as DNA, the CDR3 is TGTGCCAGCAGCTTAGACGGCTCTCAGGCCACACCCGGCACAGATACGCAGTATTTT. It encodes CASSLDGSQATPGTDTQYF.